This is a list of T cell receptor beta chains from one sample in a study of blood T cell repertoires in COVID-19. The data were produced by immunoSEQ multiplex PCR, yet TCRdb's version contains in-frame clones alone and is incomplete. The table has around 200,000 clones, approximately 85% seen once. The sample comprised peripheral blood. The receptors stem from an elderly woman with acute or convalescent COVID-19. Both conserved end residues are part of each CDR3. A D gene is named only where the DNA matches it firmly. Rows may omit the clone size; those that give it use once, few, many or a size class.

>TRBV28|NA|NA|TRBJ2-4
TGTGCCAGCAGTTTACACGGGTACACCAAAAACATTCAGTACTTC
CASSLHGYTKNIQYF
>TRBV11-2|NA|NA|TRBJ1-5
TGTGCCAGCAGCCTGGGACAACTCCCCAATCAGCCCCAGCATTTT
CASSLGQLPNQPQHF
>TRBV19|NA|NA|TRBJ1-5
TGTGCCAGTAGTATAGACTCATCGACAACCAGATATCAGCCCCAGCATTTT
CASSIDSSTTRYQPQHF
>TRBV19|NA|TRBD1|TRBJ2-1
TGTGCCAGTAGCCGGGACAGGAGAAGCTCCTACAATGAGCAGTTCTTC
CASSRDRRSSYNEQFF
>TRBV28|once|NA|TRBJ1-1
TGTGCCAGCAGTTTACGCCCCCCGGACAGTAACACTGAAGCTTTCTTT
CASSLRPPDSNTEAFF
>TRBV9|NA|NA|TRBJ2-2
TGTGCCAGCAGCCCACGAAAGACTAGTCGGCGCACCGGGGAGCTGTTTTTT
CASSPRKTSRRTGELFF
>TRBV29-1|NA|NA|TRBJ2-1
TGCAGCGTTGAAGCAAACAATGAGCAGTTCTTC
CSVEANNEQFF
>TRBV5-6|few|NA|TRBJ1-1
TGTGCCAGCAGCTTCTCACTCTCATCCAACACTGAAGCTTTCTTT
CASSFSLSSNTEAFF
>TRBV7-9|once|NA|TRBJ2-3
TGTGCCAGCAGCCTAATCCAAACCACAGATACGCAGTATTTT
CASSLIQTTDTQYF
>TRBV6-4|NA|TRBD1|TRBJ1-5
TGTGCCAGCGGACAGGGAAATCTCAATCAGCCCCAGCATTTT
CASGQGNLNQPQHF
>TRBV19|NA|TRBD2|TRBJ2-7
TGTGCCAGTAGAGCCGGCGGGGGGATCTACGAGCAGTACTTC
CASRAGGGIYEQYF
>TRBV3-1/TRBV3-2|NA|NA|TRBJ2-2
TGTGCCAGCAGCCAAGGGGACATTTACACCGGGGAGCTGTTTTTT
CASSQGDIYTGELFF
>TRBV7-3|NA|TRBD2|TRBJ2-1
TGTGCCAGCAGCTCTCAAGCGGGAGAGGAGAATGAGCAGTTCTTC
CASSSQAGEENEQFF
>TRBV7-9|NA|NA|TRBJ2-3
TGTGCCAGCAGACTAGATTTGACAGATACGCAGTATTTT
CASRLDLTDTQYF
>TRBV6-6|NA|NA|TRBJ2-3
TGTGCCAGCAGTTACCCAGGCACAGATACGCAGTATTTT
CASSYPGTDTQYF
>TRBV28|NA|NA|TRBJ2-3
TGTGCCAGCAGTTTATTTACTAGCCCGGTGAGGGGCACAGATACGCAGTATTTT
CASSLFTSPVRGTDTQYF
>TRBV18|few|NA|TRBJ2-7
TGTGCCAGCTCATTTGAGTACGAGCAGTACTTC
CASSFEYEQYF
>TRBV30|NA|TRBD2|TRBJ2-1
TGTGCCTGGAGTATAGGACTAGACGCCAATGAGCAGTTCTTC
CAWSIGLDANEQFF
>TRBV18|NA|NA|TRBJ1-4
TGTGCCAGCTCACCGGGGCAATGGGTTGCAACTAATGAAAAACTGTTTTTT
CASSPGQWVATNEKLFF
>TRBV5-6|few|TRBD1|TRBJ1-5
TGTGCCAGCAGCTTGTTGGGACAGACCCATAGCAATCAGCCCCAGCATTTT
CASSLLGQTHSNQPQHF
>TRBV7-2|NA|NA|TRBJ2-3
TGTGCCAGCAGCCCCTCCACAGTGAACACAGATACGCAGTATTTT
CASSPSTVNTDTQYF
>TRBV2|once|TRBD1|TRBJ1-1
TGTGCCAGCAGCGTTGACAGGGGCAGCCCCGAACACACTGAAGCTTTCTTT
CASSVDRGSPEHTEAFF
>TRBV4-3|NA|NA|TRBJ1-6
TGCGCCAGCAGCCAACCGGGGGGACGTTCACCCCTCCACTTT
CASSQPGGRSPLHF
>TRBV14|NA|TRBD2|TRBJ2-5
TGTGCCAGCAGCCAAGATCGACGACTAGCGGAAAAAGAGACCCAGTACTTC
CASSQDRRLAEKETQYF
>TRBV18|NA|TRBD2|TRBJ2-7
TGTGCCAGCTCACCACTTTCGGTGGGAGGGCCAGGTGTCGAGCAGTACTTC
CASSPLSVGGPGVEQYF
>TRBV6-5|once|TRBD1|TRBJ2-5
TGTGCCAGCAGTACGACAGGGGGCTCATCGAAGACCCAGTACTTC
CASSTTGGSSKTQYF
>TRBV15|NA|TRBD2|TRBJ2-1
TGTGCCACCAGCCCTATGTCGGGACTAACCAATGAGTTCTTC
CATSPMSGLTNEFF
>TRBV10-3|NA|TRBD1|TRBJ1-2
TGTGCCATCAGTGCCCAGGGGGCGCAGAGTGGCTACACCTTC
CAISAQGAQSGYTF
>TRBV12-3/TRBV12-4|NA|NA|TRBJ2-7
TGTGCCAGCAGTTTAGCGCAGTCCTACGAGCAGTACTTC
CASSLAQSYEQYF
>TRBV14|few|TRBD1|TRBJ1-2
TGTGCCAGCAGCCAATTACAGGGGGCAGACTATGGCTACACCTTC
CASSQLQGADYGYTF
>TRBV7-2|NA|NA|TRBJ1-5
TGTGCCAGCAGCTTAGATGAAGGGGAAAGCAATCAGCCCCAGCATTTT
CASSLDEGESNQPQHF
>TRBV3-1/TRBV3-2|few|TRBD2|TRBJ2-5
TGTGCCAGCAGTCAGAGCGGGAGGGAAGAGACCCAGTACTTC
CASSQSGREETQYF
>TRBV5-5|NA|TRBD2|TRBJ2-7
TGTGCCAGCAGCGCCGGGACTAGCGGGGCCTACGAGCAGTACTTC
CASSAGTSGAYEQYF
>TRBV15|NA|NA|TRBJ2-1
TGTGCCACCAGCAGCGGGAGTATCTACAATGAGCAGTTCTTC
CATSSGSIYNEQFF
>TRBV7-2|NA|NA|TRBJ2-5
TGTGCCAGCAGCCTTGCGGGACTCCAAGAGACCCAGTACTTC
CASSLAGLQETQYF
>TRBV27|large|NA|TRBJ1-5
TGTGCCAGCAGTTTGTCGGAGAGCAATCAGCCCCAGCATTTT
CASSLSESNQPQHF
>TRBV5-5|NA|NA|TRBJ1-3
TGTGCCAGCAGCTTCGATGGCAATGGAAACACCATATATTTT
CASSFDGNGNTIYF
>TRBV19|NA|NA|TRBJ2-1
TGTGCCAGTAGTTCGGGCACCCCGGGGAATGAGCAGTTCTTC
CASSSGTPGNEQFF
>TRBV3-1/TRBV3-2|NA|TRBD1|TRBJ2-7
TGTGCCAGCAGCTGGGGACAGGGGTACGAGCAGTACTTC
CASSWGQGYEQYF
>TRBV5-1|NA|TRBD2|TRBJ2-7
TGCGCCAGCAGCTTGGGCGGGGGATACGACAATTACGAGCAGTACTTC
CASSLGGGYDNYEQYF
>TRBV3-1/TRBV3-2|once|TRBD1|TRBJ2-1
TGTGCCAGCAGCCAAGAATTACAGGGGACCTACAATGAGCAGTTCTTC
CASSQELQGTYNEQFF
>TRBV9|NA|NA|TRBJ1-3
TGTGCCAGTTCTGCAGGTGCTGGAAACACCATATATTTT
CASSAGAGNTIYF
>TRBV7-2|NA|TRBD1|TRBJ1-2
TGTGCCAGCAGCTTACCGATAGGGGGCGCTAACTATGGCTACACCTTC
CASSLPIGGANYGYTF
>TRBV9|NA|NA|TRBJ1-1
TGTGCCAGCAGCGCCCTTGGGGGGGACACTGAAGCTTTCTTT
CASSALGGDTEAFF
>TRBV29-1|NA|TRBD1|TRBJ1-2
TGCAGCGTGAGGGGACAGACCGGGATCTATGGCTACACCTTC
CSVRGQTGIYGYTF
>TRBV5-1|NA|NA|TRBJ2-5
TGCGCCAGCAGCTTGCGTTTGGGACAACAAGGGGAGACCCAGTACTTC
CASSLRLGQQGETQYF
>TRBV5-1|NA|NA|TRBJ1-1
TGCGCCAGCAGCTTTAATAGGGGGAACACTGAAGCTTTCTTT
CASSFNRGNTEAFF